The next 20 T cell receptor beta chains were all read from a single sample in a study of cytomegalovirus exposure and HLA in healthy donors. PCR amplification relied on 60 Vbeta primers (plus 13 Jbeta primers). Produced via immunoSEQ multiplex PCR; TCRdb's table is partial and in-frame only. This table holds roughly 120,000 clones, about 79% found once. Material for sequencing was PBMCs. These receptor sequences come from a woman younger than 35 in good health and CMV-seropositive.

The CDR3 sequence: CASSYLGGSTDTQYF. CDR3 DNA sequence: TGTGCCAGCAGTTACTTGGGGGGTAGCACAGATACGCAGTATTTT. The chain couples TRBV6-5 to TRBJ2-3, with a weak D call TRBD2 (6 bases). Germline CDR1 is MNHEY and CDR2 is SVGAGI. The CDR3 spans 15 residues. V was shortened by 1 base and J by 0 bases, with 8 bases between the two germline ends.

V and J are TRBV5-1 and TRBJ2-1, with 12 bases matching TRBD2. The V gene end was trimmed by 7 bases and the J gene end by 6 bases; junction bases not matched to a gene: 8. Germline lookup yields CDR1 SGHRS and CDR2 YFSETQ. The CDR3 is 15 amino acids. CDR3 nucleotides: TGCGCCAGCGGGGTGACTAGCGGGAGCTCCAATGAGCAGTTCTTC. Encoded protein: CASGVTSGSSNEQFF.

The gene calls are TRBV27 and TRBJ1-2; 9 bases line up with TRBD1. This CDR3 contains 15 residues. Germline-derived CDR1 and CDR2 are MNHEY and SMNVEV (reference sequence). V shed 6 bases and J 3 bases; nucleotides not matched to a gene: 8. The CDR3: CASRTDRGPHYGYTF. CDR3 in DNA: TGTGCCAGCAGAACGGACAGGGGACCCCACTATGGCTACACCTTC.

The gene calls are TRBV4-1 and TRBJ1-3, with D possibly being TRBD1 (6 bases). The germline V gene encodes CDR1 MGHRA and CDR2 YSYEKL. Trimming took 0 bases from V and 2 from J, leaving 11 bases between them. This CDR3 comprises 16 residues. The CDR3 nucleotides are TGCGCCAGCAGCCAAGATCAGGGGAGGGCTGGAAACACCATATATTTT. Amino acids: CASSQDQGRAGNTIYF.

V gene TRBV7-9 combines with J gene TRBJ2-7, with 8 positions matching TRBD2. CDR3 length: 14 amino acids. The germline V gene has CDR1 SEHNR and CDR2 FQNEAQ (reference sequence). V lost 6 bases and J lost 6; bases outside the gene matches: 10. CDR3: CASRGGGHPPEQYF. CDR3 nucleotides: TGTGCCAGCAGAGGCGGGGGGCATCCCCCCGAGCAGTACTTC.

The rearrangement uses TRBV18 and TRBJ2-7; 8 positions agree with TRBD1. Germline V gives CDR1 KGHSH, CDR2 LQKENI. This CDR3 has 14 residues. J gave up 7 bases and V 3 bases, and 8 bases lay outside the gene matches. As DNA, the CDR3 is TGTGCCAGCTCACCCGACAGGGGCTCTAAGGAGCAGTACTTC. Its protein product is CASSPDRGSKEQYF.

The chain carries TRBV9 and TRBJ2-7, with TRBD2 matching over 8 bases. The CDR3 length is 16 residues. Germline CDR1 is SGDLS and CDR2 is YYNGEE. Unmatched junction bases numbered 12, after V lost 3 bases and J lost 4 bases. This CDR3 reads CASSASGLAGYYEQYF. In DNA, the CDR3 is TGTGCCAGCAGCGCCTCTGGACTAGCAGGTTATTACGAGCAGTACTTC.

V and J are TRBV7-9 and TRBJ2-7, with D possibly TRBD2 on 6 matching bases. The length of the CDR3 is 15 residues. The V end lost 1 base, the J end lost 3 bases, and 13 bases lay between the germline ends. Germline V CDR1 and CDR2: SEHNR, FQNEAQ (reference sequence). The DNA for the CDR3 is TGTGCCAGCAGCTTAGTTAGCGGAACCCGCTACGAGCAGTACTTC. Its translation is CASSLVSGTRYEQYF. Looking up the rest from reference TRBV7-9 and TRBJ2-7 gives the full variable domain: DTGVSQNPRHKITKRGQNVTFRCDPISEHNRLYWYRQTLGQGPEFLTYFQNEAQLEKSRLLSDRFSAERPKGSFSTLEIQRTEQGDSAMYLCASSLVSGTRYEQYFGPGTRLTVT.

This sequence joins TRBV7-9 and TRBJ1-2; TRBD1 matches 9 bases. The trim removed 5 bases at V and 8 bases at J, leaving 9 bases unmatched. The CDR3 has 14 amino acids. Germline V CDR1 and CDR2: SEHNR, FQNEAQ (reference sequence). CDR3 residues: CASSRDREVGGYTF. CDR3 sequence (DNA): TGTGCCAGCAGCCGGGACAGGGAGGTCGGGGGCTACACCTTC. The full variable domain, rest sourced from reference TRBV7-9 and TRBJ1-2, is DTGVSQNPRHKITKRGQNVTFRCDPISEHNRLYWYRQTLGQGPEFLTYFQNEAQLEKSRLLSDRFSAERPKGSFSTLEIQRTEQGDSAMYLCASSRDREVGGYTFGSGTRLTVV.

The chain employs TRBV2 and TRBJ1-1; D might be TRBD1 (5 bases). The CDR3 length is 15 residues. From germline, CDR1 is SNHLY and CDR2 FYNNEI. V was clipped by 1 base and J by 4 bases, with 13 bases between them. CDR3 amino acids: CASSEDSSTGTEAFF. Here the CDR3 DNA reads TGTGCCAGCAGTGAAGACAGCAGCACAGGCACTGAAGCTTTCTTT.

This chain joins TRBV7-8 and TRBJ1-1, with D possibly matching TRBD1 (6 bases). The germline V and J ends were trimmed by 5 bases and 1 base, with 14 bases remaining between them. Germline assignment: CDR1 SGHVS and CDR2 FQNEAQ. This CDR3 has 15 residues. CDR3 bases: TGTGCCAGCAGCACCACACCCAGGGGGAACACTGAAGCTTTCTTT. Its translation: CASSTTPRGNTEAFF. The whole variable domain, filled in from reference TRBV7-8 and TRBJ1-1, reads GAGVSQSPRYKVAKRGQDVALRCDPISGHVSLFWYQQALGQGPEFLTYFQNEAQLDKSGLPSDRFFAERPEGSVSTLKIQRTQQEDSAVYLCASSTTPRGNTEAFFGQGTRLTVV.

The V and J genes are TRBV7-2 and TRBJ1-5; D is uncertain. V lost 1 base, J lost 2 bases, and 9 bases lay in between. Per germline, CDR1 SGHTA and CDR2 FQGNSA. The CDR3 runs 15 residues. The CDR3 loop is CASSLVGEGNQPQHF. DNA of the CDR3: TGTGCCAGCAGCTTAGTGGGAGAGGGCAATCAGCCCCAGCATTTT.

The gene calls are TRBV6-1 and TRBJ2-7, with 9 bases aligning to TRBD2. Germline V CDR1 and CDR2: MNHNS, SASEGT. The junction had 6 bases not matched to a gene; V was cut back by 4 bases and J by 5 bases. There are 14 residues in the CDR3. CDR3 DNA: TGTGCCAGCAGTGGCGGGAGGGCCCTCGACGAGCAGTACTTC. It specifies CASSGGRALDEQYF.

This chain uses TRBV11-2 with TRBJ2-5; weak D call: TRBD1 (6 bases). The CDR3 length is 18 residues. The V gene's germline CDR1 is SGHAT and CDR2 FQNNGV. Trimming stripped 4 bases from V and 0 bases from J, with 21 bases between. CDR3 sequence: CASSSPRGYRANQETQYF. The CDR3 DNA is TGTGCCAGCAGCTCCCCCCGAGGGTACAGGGCGAACCAAGAGACCCAGTACTTC.

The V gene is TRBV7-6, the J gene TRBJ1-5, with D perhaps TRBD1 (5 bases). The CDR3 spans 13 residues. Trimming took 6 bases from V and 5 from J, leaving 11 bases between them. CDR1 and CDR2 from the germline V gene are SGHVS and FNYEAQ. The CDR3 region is CASSPGIYQPQHF. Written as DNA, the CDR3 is TGTGCCAGCAGTCCAGGGATCTATCAGCCCCAGCATTTT.

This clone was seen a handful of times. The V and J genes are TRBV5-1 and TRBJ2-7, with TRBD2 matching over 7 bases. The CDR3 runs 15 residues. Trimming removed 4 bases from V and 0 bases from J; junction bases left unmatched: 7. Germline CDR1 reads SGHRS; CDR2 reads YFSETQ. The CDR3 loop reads CASSLLAEISYEQYF. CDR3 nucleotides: TGCGCCAGCAGCCTGCTAGCGGAGATCTCCTACGAGCAGTACTTC.

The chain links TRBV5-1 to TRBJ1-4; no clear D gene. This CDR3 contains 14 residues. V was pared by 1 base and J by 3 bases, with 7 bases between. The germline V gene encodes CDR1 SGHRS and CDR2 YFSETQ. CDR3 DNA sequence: TGCGCCAGCAGCTTGTCGCCAGCTAATGAAAAACTGTTTTTT. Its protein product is CASSLSPANEKLFF.

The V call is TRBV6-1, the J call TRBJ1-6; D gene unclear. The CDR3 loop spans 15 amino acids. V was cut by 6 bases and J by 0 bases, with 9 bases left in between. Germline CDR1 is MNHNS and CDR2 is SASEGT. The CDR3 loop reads CASSRAGSYNSPLHF. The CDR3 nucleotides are TGTGCCAGCAGCCGAGCTGGCTCCTATAATTCACCCCTCCACTTT.

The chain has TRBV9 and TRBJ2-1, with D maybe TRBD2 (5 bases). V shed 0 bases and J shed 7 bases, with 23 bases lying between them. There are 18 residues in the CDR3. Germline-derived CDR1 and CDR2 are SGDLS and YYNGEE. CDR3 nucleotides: TGTGCCAGCAGCGTAGTGATATCGGGGAGATTCCGAATAAATGAGCAGTTCTTC. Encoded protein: CASSVVISGRFRINEQFF.

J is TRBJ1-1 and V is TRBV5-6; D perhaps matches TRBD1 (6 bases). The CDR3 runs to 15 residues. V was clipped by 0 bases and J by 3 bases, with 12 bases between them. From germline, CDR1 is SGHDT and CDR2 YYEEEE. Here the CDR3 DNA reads TGTGCCAGCAGCTTGGCGGGGGGCGAGGACACTGAAGCTTTCTTT. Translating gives CASSLAGGEDTEAFF.